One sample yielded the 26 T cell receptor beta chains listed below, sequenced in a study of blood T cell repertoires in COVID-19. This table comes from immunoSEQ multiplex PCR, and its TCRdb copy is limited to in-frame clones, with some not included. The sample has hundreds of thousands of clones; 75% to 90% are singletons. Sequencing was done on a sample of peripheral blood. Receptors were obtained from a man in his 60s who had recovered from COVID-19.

The CDR3 bases are TGTGCCAGCAGCGCAAACAGGGTCGGCACTGAAGCTTTCTTT. It encodes CASSANRVGTEAFF. The chain uses TRBV7-8 and TRBJ1-1, with D perhaps TRBD1 (6 bases). This CDR3 is built from 14 residues. CDR1 and CDR2 from the germline V gene are SGHVS and FQNEAQ. Trimming cost V 5 bases and J 4 bases, with 14 bases left between them.

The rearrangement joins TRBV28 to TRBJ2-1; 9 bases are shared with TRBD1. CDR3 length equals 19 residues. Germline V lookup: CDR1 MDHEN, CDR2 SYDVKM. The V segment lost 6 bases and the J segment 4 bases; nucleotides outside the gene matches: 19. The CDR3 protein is CASSPSVGSRTGVYNEQFF. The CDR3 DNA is TGTGCCAGCAGCCCCTCGGTGGGGAGTCGGACAGGGGTTTACAATGAGCAGTTCTTC.

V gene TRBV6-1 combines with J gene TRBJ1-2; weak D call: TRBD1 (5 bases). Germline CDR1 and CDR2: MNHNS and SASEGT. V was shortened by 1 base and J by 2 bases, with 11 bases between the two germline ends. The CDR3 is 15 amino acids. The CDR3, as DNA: TGTGCCAGCAGTGAAGTATCGGCAGGGAACTATGGCTACACCTTC. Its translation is CASSEVSAGNYGYTF.

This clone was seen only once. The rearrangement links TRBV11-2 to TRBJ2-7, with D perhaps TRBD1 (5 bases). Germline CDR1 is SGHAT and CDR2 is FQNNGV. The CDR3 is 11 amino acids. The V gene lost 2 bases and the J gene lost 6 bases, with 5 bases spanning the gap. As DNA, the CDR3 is TGTGCCAGCAGCTTACAGGGCGAGCAGTACTTC. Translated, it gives CASSLQGEQYF.

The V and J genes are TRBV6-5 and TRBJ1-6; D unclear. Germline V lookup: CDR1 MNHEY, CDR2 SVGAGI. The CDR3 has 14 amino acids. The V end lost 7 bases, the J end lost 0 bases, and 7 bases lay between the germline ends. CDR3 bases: TGTGCCAGCAAGCGGGGCTCCTATAATTCACCCCTCCACTTT. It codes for CASKRGSYNSPLHF.

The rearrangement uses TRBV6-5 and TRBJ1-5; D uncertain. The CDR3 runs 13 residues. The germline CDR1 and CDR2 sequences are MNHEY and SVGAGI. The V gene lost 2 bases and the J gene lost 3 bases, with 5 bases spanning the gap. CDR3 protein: CASSYRANQPQHF. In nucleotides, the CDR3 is TGTGCCAGCAGTTACAGAGCCAATCAGCCCCAGCATTTT.

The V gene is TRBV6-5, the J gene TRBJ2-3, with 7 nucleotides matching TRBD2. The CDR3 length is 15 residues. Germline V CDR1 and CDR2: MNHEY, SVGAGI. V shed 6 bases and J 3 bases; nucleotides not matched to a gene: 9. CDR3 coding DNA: TGTGCCAGCAGCATAGGACTAGTCGGGACAGATACGCAGTATTTT. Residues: CASSIGLVGTDTQYF.

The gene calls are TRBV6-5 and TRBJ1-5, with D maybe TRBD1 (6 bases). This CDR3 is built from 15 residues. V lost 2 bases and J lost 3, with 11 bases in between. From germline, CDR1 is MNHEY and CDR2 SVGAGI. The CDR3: CASSYGGGLNQPQHF. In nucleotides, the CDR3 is TGTGCCAGCAGTTACGGGGGGGGCCTCAATCAGCCCCAGCATTTT.

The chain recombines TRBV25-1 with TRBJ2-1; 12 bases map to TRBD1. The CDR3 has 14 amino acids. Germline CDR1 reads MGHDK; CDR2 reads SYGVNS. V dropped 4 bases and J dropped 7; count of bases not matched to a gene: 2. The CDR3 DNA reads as TGTGCCAGCAGTGGGGGACAGGGGGCTAATGAGCAGTTCTTC. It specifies CASSGGQGANEQFF.

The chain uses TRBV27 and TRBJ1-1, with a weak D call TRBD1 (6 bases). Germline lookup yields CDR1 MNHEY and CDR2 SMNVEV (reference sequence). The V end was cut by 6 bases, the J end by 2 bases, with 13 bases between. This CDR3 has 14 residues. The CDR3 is CASSYGTLNTEAFF. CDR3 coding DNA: TGTGCCAGCAGCTATGGGACACTTAACACTGAAGCTTTCTTT.

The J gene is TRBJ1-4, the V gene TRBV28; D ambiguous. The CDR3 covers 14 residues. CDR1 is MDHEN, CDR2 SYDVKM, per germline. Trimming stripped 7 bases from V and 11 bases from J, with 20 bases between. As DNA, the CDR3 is TGTGCCAGCACCGCCCCCGCGACGGGTGGGAAACTGTTTTTT. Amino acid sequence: CASTAPATGGKLFF.

The CDR3 reads CASSLVVGQGAYEQYF. CDR3 nucleotides: TGTGCCAGCAGCTTAGTGGTCGGACAGGGGGCCTACGAGCAGTACTTC. This sequence joins TRBV7-9 and TRBJ2-7; 10 bases match TRBD1. This CDR3 comprises 16 residues. V trimming: 1 base; J trimming: 2 bases; junction bases outside the gene matches: 5. Germline V lookup: CDR1 SEHNR, CDR2 FQNEAQ (reference sequence).

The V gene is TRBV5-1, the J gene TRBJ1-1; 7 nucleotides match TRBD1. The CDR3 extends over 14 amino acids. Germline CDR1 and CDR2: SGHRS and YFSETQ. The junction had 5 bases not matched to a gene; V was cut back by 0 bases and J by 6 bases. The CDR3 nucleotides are TGCGCCAGCAGCTTGGGACAGGGAGACCCTGAAGCTTTCTTT. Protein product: CASSLGQGDPEAFF.

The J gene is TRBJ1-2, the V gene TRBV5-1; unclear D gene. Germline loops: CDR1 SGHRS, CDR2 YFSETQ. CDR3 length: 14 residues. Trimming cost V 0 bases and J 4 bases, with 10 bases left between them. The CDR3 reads CASSLEAGFYGYTF. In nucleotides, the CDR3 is TGCGCCAGCAGCTTGGAGGCGGGATTCTATGGCTACACCTTC. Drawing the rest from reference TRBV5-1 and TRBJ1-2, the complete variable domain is KAGVTQTPRYLIKTRGQQVTLSCSPISGHRSVSWYQQTPGQGLQFLFEYFSETQRNKGNFPGRFSGRQFSNSRSEMNVSTLELGDSALYLCASSLEAGFYGYTFGSGTRLTVV.

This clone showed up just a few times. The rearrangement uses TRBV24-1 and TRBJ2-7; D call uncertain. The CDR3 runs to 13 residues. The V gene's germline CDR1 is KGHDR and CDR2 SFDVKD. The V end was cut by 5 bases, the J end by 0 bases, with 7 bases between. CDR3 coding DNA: TGTGCCACCAGTGGCCCACTCTCCTACGAGCAGTACTTC. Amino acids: CATSGPLSYEQYF.

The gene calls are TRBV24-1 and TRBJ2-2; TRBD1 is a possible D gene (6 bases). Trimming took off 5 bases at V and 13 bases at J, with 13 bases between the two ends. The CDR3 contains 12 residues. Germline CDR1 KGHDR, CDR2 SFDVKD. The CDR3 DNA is TGTGCCACCAGTGCCTCGACAGGAGGGCTGTTTTTT. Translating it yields CATSASTGGLFF.

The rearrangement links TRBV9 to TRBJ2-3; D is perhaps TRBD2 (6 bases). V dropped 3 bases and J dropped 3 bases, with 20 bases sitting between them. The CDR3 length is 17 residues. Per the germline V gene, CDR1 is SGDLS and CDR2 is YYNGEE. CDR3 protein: CASSGASWRALTDTQYF. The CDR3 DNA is TGTGCCAGCAGCGGAGCCTCGTGGAGGGCGTTAACAGATACGCAGTATTTT.

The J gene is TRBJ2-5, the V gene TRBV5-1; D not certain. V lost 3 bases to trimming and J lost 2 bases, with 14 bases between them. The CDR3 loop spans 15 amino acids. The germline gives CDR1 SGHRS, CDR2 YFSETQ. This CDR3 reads CASSWPEQPQETQYF. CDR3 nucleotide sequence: TGCGCCAGCAGCTGGCCGGAACAGCCTCAAGAGACCCAGTACTTC.

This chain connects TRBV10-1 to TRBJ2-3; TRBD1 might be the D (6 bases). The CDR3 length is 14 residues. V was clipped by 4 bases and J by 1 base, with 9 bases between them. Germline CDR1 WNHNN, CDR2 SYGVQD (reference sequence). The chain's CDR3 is CASSGTVGTDTQYF. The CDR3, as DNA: TGCGCCAGCAGTGGGACAGTAGGCACAGATACGCAGTATTTT.

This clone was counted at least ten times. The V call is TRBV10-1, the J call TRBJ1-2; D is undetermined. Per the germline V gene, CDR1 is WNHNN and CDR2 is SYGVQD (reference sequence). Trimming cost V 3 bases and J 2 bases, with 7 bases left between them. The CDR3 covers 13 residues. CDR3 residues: CASSDWANYGYTF. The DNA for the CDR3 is TGCGCCAGCAGTGATTGGGCCAACTATGGCTACACCTTC.

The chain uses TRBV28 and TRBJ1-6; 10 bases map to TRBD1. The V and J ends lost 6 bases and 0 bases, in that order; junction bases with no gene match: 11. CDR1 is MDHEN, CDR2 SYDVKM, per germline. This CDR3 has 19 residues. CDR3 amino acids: CASSTGTGVLSSYNSPLHF. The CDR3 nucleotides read TGTGCCAGCAGCACCGGGACAGGGGTCCTTAGCTCCTATAATTCACCCCTCCACTTT.

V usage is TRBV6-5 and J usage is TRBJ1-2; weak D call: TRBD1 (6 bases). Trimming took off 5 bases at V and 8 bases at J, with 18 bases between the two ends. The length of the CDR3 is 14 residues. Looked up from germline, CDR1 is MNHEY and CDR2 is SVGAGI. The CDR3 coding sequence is TGTGCCAGCAGTCCCCTCGGGGGGGCGAGAGGCTACACCTTC. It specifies CASSPLGGARGYTF.

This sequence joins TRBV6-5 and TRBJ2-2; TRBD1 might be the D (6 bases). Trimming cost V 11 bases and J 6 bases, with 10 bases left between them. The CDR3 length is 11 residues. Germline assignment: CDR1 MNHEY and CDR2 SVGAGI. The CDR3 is CAGGQSGELFF. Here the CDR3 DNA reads TGTGCCGGCGGACAGTCCGGGGAGCTGTTTTTT.

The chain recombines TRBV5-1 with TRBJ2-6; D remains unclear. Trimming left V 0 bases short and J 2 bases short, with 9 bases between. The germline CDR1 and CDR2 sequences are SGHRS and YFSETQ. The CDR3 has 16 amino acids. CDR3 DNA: TGCGCCAGCAGCTTGGGCCCCGAGACTGGGGCCAACGTCCTGACTTTC. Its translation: CASSLGPETGANVLTF. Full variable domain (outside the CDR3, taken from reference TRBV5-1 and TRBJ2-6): KAGVTQTPRYLIKTRGQQVTLSCSPISGHRSVSWYQQTPGQGLQFLFEYFSETQRNKGNFPGRFSGRQFSNSRSEMNVSTLELGDSALYLCASSLGPETGANVLTFGAGSRLTVL.

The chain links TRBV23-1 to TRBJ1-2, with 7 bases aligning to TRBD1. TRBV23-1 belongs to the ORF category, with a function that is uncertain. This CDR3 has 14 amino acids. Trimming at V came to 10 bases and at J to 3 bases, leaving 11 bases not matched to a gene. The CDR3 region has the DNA TGCGCCACCCCCATTGAGGGGGCCGACTATGGCTACACCTTC. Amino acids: CATPIEGADYGYTF.

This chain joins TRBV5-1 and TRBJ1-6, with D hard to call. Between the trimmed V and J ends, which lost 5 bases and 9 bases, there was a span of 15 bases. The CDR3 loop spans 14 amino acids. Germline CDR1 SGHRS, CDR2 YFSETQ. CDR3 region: CASRRESGFSPLHF. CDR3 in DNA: TGCGCCAGCAGGAGAGAGTCAGGCTTTTCACCCCTCCACTTT.